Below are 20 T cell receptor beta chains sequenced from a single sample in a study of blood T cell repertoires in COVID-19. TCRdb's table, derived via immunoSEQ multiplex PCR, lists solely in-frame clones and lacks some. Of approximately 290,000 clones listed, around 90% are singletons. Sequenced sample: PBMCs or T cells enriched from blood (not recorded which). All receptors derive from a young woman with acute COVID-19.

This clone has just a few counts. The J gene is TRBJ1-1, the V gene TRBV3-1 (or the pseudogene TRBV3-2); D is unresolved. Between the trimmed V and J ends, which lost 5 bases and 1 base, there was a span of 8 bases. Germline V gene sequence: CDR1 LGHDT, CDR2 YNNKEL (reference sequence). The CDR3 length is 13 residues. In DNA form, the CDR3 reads TGTGCCAGCAGCTTCGACTCGAACACTGAAGCTTTCTTT. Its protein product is CASSFDSNTEAFF.

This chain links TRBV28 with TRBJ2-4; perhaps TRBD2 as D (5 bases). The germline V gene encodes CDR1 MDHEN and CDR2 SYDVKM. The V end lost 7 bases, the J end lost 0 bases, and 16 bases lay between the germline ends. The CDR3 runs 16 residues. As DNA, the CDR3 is TGTGCCAGCACAACGGTAGAGGGAAGAGCCAAAAACATTCAGTACTTC. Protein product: CASTTVEGRAKNIQYF.

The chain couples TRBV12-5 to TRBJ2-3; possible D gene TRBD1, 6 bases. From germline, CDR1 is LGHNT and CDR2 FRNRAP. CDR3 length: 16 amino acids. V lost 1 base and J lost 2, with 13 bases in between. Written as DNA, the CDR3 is TGTGCTAGTGGTTTGGGGCAGGGGATCATCACAGATACGCAGTATTTT. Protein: CASGLGQGIITDTQYF.

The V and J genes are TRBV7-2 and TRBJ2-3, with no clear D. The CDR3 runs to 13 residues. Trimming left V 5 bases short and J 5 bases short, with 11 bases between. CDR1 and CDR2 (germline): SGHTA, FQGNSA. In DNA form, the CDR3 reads TGTGCCAGCAGCCCCCTCCCCGGAGATACGCAGTATTTT. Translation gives CASSPLPGDTQYF.

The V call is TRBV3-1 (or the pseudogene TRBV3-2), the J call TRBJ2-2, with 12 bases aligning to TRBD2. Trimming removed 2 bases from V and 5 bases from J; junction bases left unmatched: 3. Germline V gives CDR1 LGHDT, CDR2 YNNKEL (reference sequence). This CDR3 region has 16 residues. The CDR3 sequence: CASSQPLAGGTGELFF. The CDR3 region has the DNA TGTGCCAGCAGCCAACCACTAGCGGGAGGTACCGGGGAGCTGTTTTTT.

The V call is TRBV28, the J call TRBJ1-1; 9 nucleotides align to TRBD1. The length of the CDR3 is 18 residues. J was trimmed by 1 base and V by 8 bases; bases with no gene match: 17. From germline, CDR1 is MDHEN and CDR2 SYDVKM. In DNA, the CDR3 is TGTGCCAGCGCGGGACAGGGAAGAGTGGGGGGCTCGAACACTGAAGCTTTCTTT. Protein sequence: CASAGQGRVGGSNTEAFF. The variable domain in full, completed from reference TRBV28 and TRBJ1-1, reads DVKVTQSSRYLVKRTGEKVFLECVQDMDHENMFWYRQDPGLGLRLIYFSYDVKMKEKGDIPEGYSVSREKKERFSLILESASTNQTSMYLCASAGQGRVGGSNTEAFFGQGTRLTVV.

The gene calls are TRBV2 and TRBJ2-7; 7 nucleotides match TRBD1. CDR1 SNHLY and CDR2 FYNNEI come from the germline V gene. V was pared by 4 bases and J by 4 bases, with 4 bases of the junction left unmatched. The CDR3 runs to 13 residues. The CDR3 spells CASSGDSRYEQYF. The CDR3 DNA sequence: TGTGCCAGCAGTGGGGACAGTAGGTACGAGCAGTACTTC. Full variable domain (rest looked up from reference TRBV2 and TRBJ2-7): EPEVTQTPSHQVTQMGQEVILRCVPISNHLYFYWYRQILGQKVEFLVSFYNNEISEKSEIFDDQFSVERPDGSNFTLKIRSTKLEDSAMYFCASSGDSRYEQYFGPGTRLTVT.

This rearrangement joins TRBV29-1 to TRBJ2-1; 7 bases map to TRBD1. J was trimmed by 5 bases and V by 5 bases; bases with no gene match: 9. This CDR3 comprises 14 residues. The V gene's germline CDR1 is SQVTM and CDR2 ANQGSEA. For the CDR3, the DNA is TGCAGCGTTTTCAGGCACGGGACAGACAATGAGCAGTTCTTC. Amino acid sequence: CSVFRHGTDNEQFF.

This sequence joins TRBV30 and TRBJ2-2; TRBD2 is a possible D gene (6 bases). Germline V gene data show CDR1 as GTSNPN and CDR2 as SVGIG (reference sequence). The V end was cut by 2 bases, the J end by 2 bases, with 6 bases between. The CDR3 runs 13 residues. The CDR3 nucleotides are TGTGCCTGGAGTACTAGCAACACCGGGGAGCTGTTTTTT. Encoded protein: CAWSTSNTGELFF.

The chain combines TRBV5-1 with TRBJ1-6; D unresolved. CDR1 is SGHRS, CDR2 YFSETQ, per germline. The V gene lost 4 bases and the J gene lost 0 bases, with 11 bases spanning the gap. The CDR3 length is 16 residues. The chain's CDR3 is CASSPSSSSYNSPLHF. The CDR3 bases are TGCGCCAGCAGCCCCAGCTCTAGCTCCTATAATTCACCCCTCCACTTT.

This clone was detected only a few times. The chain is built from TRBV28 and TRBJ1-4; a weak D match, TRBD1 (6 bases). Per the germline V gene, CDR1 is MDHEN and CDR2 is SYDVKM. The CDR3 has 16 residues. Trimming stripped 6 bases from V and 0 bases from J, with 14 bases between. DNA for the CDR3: TGTGCCAGCAGCCCAACAGGGCTTGCAACTAATGAAAAACTGTTTTTT. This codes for CASSPTGLATNEKLFF.

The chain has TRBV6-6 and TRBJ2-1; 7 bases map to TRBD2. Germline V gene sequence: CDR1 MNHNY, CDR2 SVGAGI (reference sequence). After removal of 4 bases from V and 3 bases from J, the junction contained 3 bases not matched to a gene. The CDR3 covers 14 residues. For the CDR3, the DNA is TGTGCCAGCAGTTTCAGGACTAGCTACAATGAGCAGTTCTTC. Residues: CASSFRTSYNEQFF.

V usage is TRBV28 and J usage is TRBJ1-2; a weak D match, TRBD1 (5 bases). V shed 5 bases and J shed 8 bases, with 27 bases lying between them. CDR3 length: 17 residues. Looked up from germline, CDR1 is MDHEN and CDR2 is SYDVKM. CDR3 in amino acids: CASSPPRRGGDGHGYTF. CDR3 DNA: TGTGCCAGCAGTCCCCCCAGGAGGGGCGGCGACGGTCACGGCTACACCTTC.

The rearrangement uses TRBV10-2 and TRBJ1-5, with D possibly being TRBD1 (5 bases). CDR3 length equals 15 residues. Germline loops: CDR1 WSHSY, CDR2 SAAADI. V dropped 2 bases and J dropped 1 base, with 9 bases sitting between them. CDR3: CASSERGGSNQPQHF. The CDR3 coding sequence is TGCGCCAGCAGTGAGCGGGGGGGAAGCAATCAGCCCCAGCATTTT.

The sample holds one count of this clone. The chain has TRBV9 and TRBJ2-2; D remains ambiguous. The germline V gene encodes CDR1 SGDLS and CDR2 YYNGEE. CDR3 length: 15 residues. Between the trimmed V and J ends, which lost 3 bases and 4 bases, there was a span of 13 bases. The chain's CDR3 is CASSGVSGRTGELFF. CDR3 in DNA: TGTGCCAGCAGCGGAGTTTCAGGCCGCACCGGGGAGCTGTTTTTT.

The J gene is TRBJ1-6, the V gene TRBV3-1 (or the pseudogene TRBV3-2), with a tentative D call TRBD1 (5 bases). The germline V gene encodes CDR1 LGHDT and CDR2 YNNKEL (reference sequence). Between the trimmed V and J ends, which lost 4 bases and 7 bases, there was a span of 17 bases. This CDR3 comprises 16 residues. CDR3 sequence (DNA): TGTGCCAGCAGCCCCCAGGGAGGAGGAAGAAATTCACCCCTCCACTTT. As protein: CASSPQGGGRNSPLHF.

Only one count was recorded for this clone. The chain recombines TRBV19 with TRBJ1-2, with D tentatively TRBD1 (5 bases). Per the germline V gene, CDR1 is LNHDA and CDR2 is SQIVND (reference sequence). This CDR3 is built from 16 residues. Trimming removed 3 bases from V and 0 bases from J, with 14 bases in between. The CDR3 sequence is CASSILGDSANYGYTF. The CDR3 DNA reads TGTGCCAGTAGTATCCTTGGCGACAGTGCTAACTATGGCTACACCTTC.

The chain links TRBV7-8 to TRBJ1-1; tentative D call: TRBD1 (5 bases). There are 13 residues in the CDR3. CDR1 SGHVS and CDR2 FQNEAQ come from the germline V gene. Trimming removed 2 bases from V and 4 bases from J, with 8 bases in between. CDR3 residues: CASSLSGLTEAFF. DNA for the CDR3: TGTGCCAGCAGCTTATCAGGGCTCACTGAAGCTTTCTTT.

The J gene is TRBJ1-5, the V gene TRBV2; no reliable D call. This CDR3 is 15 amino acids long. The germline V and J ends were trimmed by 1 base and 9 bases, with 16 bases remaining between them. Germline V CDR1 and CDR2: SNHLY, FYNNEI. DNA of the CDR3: TGTGCCAGCAGTGAAGAAAGGGCGGGAACGCGGCCCCAGCATTTT. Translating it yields CASSEERAGTRPQHF.

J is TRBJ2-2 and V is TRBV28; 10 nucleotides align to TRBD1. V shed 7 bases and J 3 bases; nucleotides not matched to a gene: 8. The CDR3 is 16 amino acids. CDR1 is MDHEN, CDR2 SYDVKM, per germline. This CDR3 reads CASTLTTGGDTGELFF. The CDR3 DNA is TGTGCCAGCACCCTGACGACAGGGGGCGACACCGGGGAGCTGTTTTTT.